The 27 T cell receptor beta chains below all came from one sample that was sequenced in a study of blood T cell repertoires in COVID-19 (dated by TCRdb to 2020 to 2022). Library creation used the immunoSEQ multiplex PCR assay. What TCRdb holds here is the immuneACCESS table cut down to in-frame rearrangements. Part of the clones is not present; checked against another copy, under half of the missing clones reflect an unresolved V gene, and the others are unexplained. A total of around 300,000 clones appear in this sample, 89% of them only once. Of the sample, 1.5% to 2% falls within the top ten clones. Sequenced input: PBMCs or T cells enriched from blood (not recorded which). The receptors shown here come from a woman in her forties who had recovered from COVID-19.

V is TRBV19 and J is TRBJ1-5; 7 nucleotides agree with TRBD1. This CDR3 is built from 19 residues. V was pared by 4 bases and J by 0 bases, with 15 bases of the junction left unmatched. CDR1 is LNHDA, CDR2 SQIVND, per germline (reference sequence). CDR3 DNA: TGTGCCAGTAGTACTTATCGAGGGGGCGGCAGCCATAGCAATCAGCCCCAGCATTTT. Translation: CASSTYRGGGSHSNQPQHF.

CDR3 DNA sequence: TGTGCCAGCAGCGAGCTAGTTGCGGGTCTCTACACTGAAGCTTTCTTT. Translating it yields CASSELVAGLYTEAFF. The rearrangement joins TRBV9 to TRBJ1-1; the D is unclear. The length of the CDR3 is 16 residues. Germline CDR1 SGDLS, CDR2 YYNGEE. V lost 3 bases to trimming and J lost 3 bases, with 18 bases between them.

The rearrangement links TRBV5-1 to TRBJ1-1, with 7 bases that match TRBD1. The ends lost 0 bases at V and 5 bases at J; junction bases unmatched: 4. Per the germline V gene, CDR1 is SGHRS and CDR2 is YFSETQ. The CDR3 runs 14 residues. The CDR3 bases are TGCGCCAGCAGCTTGGCCAGGGGGGAGACTGAAGCTTTCTTT. It translates to CASSLARGETEAFF.

V and J are TRBV19 and TRBJ2-1; D remains unclear. The germline V and J ends were trimmed by 2 bases and 10 bases, with 9 bases remaining between them. Per the germline V gene, CDR1 is LNHDA and CDR2 is SQIVND (reference sequence). The CDR3 sequence is 12 residues long. CDR3 DNA sequence: TGTGCCAGTAGTATACCTTTCCGGGAGCAGTTCTTC. This gives the protein CASSIPFREQFF.

The chain uses TRBV9 and TRBJ2-7, with 10 bases that match TRBD1. With V trimmed by 3 bases and J by 3 bases, 3 bases remained unmatched. Germline V gives CDR1 SGDLS, CDR2 YYNGEE. The CDR3 runs to 14 residues. The CDR3: CASSGGQGVYEQYF. The CDR3 DNA is TGTGCCAGCAGCGGAGGACAGGGGGTCTACGAGCAGTACTTC.

The rearrangement uses TRBV29-1 and TRBJ1-1, with D perhaps matching TRBD1 (5 bases). Looked up from germline, CDR1 is SQVTM and CDR2 is ANQGSEA. CDR3 length: 13 amino acids. The V end was cut by 7 bases, the J end by 0 bases, with 12 bases between. The CDR3 region is CSGGGALNTEAFF. CDR3 bases: TGCAGCGGGGGCGGGGCTTTGAACACTGAAGCTTTCTTT.

This chain connects TRBV10-3 to TRBJ1-1; 7 nucleotides line up with TRBD1. Trimming cost V 3 bases and J 11 bases; bases outside gene matches: 6. Per germline, CDR1 ENHRY and CDR2 SYGVKD. This CDR3 is 12 amino acids long. The CDR3 DNA is TGTGCCATCAGTGAACAGGGGCTAAGGGCTTTCTTT. This sequence encodes CAISEQGLRAFF.

The chain recombines TRBV27 with TRBJ1-4; no clear D gene. CDR3 length: 14 amino acids. V was clipped by 4 bases and J by 0 bases, with 6 bases between them. From germline, CDR1 is MNHEY and CDR2 SMNVEV (reference sequence). CDR3 nucleotides: TGTGCCAGCAGTTCGGTGGCAACTAATGAAAAACTGTTTTTT. This codes for CASSSVATNEKLFF. Drawing the rest from reference TRBV27 and TRBJ1-4, the complete variable domain is EAQVTQNPRYLITVTGKKLTVTCSQNMNHEYMSWYRQDPGLGLRQIYYSMNVEVTDKGDVPEGYKVSRKEKRNFPLILESPSPNQTSLYFCASSSVATNEKLFFGSGTQLSVL.

The rearrangement joins TRBV19 to TRBJ1-2, with D possibly being TRBD1 (5 bases). The germline CDR1 and CDR2 sequences are LNHDA and SQIVND (reference sequence). The CDR3 is 13 residues long. The V and J ends lost 0 bases and 7 bases respectively, with 9 bases between them. Here the CDR3 DNA reads TGTGCCAGTAGTATAGAAGCAGGGTCTGGCTACACCTTC. Protein: CASSIEAGSGYTF.

The chain joins TRBV7-2 to TRBJ1-1; D is undetermined. Germline V gene lookup returns CDR1 SGHTA and CDR2 FQGNSA. This CDR3 is built from 13 residues. The V end was cut by 5 bases, the J end by 0 bases, with 7 bases between. The CDR3 spells CASSTQMNTEAFF. In DNA form, the CDR3 reads TGTGCCAGCAGCACACAGATGAACACTGAAGCTTTCTTT.

The chain has TRBV6-6 and TRBJ1-1, with D possibly being TRBD1 (6 bases). This CDR3 has 13 amino acids. The germline CDR1 and CDR2 sequences are MNHNY and SVGAGI (reference sequence). The V gene lost 8 bases and the J gene lost 0 bases, with 10 bases spanning the gap. CDR3 DNA sequence: TGTGCCAGCCGCGGACAGATGAACACTGAAGCTTTCTTT. Residues: CASRGQMNTEAFF.

The count of this clone is one. This chain's CDR3 is CASSLLPQGSYEQYF. CDR3 nucleotide sequence: TGCGCCAGCAGCTTGTTACCGCAGGGATCCTACGAGCAGTACTTC. The chain is built from TRBV5-1 and TRBJ2-7; tentative D call: TRBD1 (5 bases). The CDR3 sequence is 15 residues long. Trimming removed 1 base from V and 1 base from J, with 12 bases in between. Germline V lookup: CDR1 SGHRS, CDR2 YFSETQ.

The chain has TRBV19 and TRBJ1-5, with 12 bases that match TRBD1. Looked up from germline, CDR1 is LNHDA and CDR2 is SQIVND (reference sequence). The CDR3 has 14 residues. V dropped 4 bases and J dropped 9; count of bases not matched to a gene: 4. CDR3 protein: CASSRGQGAVPQHF. For the CDR3, the DNA is TGTGCCAGTAGTAGGGGACAGGGGGCCGTGCCCCAGCATTTT.

The chain has TRBV30 and TRBJ2-7; 9 positions match TRBD1. This CDR3 has 13 residues. The V gene end was trimmed by 5 bases and the J gene end by 3 bases; junction bases not matched to a gene: 5. From germline, CDR1 is GTSNPN and CDR2 SVGIG (reference sequence). The CDR3 region has the DNA TGTGCCTGGTATGACAGGGGGGACTACGAGCAGTACTTC. It yields the protein CAWYDRGDYEQYF.

The V call is TRBV4-1, the J call TRBJ1-1; the match to TRBD1 covers 7 bases. The V gene's germline CDR1 is MGHRA and CDR2 YSYEKL. The CDR3 is 17 amino acids. The trim removed 2 bases at V and 6 bases at J, leaving 15 bases unmatched. CDR3 residues: CASSQPFNRDRSPEAFF. CDR3 coding DNA: TGCGCCAGCAGCCAACCCTTTAATAGGGACAGAAGTCCTGAAGCTTTCTTT.

The V call is TRBV5-4, the J call TRBJ2-3; 13 nucleotides match TRBD2. Looked up from germline, CDR1 is SGHNT and CDR2 is YYREEE (reference sequence). The CDR3 spans 15 residues. V trimming: 3 bases; J trimming: 7 bases; junction bases outside the gene matches: 5. In DNA, the CDR3 is TGTGCCAGCAGCTCGGGACTAGCGGGGCGAAATACGCAGTATTTT. Its protein is CASSSGLAGRNTQYF. Looking up the rest from reference TRBV5-4 and TRBJ2-3 gives the full variable domain: ETGVTQSPTHLIKTRGQQVTLRCSSQSGHNTVSWYQQALGQGPQFIFQYYREEENGRGNFPPRFSGLQFPNYSSELNVNALELDDSALYLCASSSGLAGRNTQYFGPGTRLTVL.

The gene calls are TRBV4-1 and TRBJ1-3; D not resolved. The CDR3 is 16 amino acids. Looked up from germline, CDR1 is MGHRA and CDR2 is YSYEKL. Trimming took 0 bases from V and 4 from J, leaving 13 bases between them. This CDR3 is CASSQDYAPGGNTIYF. The CDR3 DNA reads as TGCGCCAGCAGCCAAGATTATGCGCCGGGGGGAAACACCATATATTTT.

The chain links TRBV27 to TRBJ1-4, with TRBD1 as a possible D gene (6 bases). The germline V gene has CDR1 MNHEY and CDR2 SMNVEV (reference sequence). V dropped 3 bases and J dropped 5 bases, with 13 bases sitting between them. The length of the CDR3 is 15 residues. CDR3 amino acids: CASSLGHQVNEKLFF. The CDR3 DNA is TGTGCCAGCAGTTTGGGACACCAAGTAAATGAAAAACTGTTTTTT.

The chain is built from TRBV5-1 and TRBJ2-5, with D perhaps TRBD1 (6 bases). V was shortened by 4 bases and J by 5 bases, with 15 bases between the two germline ends. CDR3 size: 14 residues. CDR1 is SGHRS and CDR2 is YFSETQ in the germline V gene. The CDR3 DNA reads as TGCGCCAGCAGCCTCGGGACACCCGAGGAGACCCAGTACTTC. Translating gives CASSLGTPEETQYF.

This clone was found a few times. The chain carries TRBV27 and TRBJ2-1, with no clear D. V lost 2 bases to trimming and J lost 9 bases, with 17 bases between them. The CDR3 has 15 amino acids. Looked up from germline, CDR1 is MNHEY and CDR2 is SMNVEV (reference sequence). The CDR3 region is CASSLAVTTNGEQFF. CDR3 bases: TGTGCCAGCAGTTTAGCAGTAACTACAAACGGTGAGCAGTTCTTC.

This chain connects TRBV7-9 to TRBJ1-1; 10 positions match TRBD1. CDR1 is SEHNR and CDR2 is FQNEAQ in the germline V gene (reference sequence). The CDR3 sequence is 14 residues long. V trimming: 4 bases; J trimming: 5 bases; junction bases outside the gene matches: 4. CDR3 nucleotides: TGTGCCAGCAGCTCCGACAGGGGGCGAACTGAAGCTTTCTTT. This translates into CASSSDRGRTEAFF.

The chain combines TRBV4-2 with TRBJ2-5; 9 bases align to TRBD2. The CDR3 is 17 residues long. Germline CDR1 reads LGHNA; CDR2 reads YNFKEQ. Trimming cost V 0 bases and J 3 bases; bases outside gene matches: 8. CDR3 bases: TGTGCCAGCAGCCAAGATCCCGCCGCTAGCGGGAAAGAGACCCAGTACTTC. As protein: CASSQDPAASGKETQYF.

The V call is TRBV21-1, the J call TRBJ1-2; the table's D call of TRBD1 was not tested on the DNA. TRBV21-1 constitutes a pseudogene. The CDR3 runs to 15 residues. The CDR3 DNA reads TGTGCCAGCAGCATCAGGGGGGAGTCGGTCTATGGCTACACCTTC. Its protein is CASSIRGESVYGYTF.

Only one count was recorded for this clone. The chain recombines TRBV18 with TRBJ1-1; tentatively, D is TRBD1 (6 bases). V was clipped by 3 bases and J by 0 bases, with 11 bases between them. Germline V gene sequence: CDR1 KGHSH, CDR2 LQKENI. The CDR3 extends over 15 amino acids. In DNA form, the CDR3 reads TGTGCCAGCTCACCTACCGGACAGTTGAACACTGAAGCTTTCTTT. This gives the protein CASSPTGQLNTEAFF.

The rearrangement joins TRBV5-5 to TRBJ2-1, with 10 bases identical to TRBD2. Trimming removed 8 bases from V and 0 bases from J; junction bases left unmatched: 14. Germline CDR1 reads SGHKS; CDR2 reads YYEKEE (reference sequence). This CDR3 is built from 18 residues. CDR3 sequence: CASYKGLAVNSSYNEQFF. Here the CDR3 DNA reads TGTGCCAGTTATAAAGGACTAGCGGTAAATAGCTCCTACAATGAGCAGTTCTTC.

The chain employs TRBV18 and TRBJ1-2; D is ambiguous. Germline loops: CDR1 KGHSH, CDR2 LQKENI. The V end lost 0 bases, the J end lost 4 bases, and 12 bases lay between the germline ends. The CDR3 has 15 amino acids. The CDR3 here is CASSPPTLQIYGYTF. The CDR3 DNA reads as TGTGCCAGCTCACCACCCACTCTACAGATCTATGGCTACACCTTC.

The chain joins TRBV18 to TRBJ1-2; TRBD1 matches at 9 bases. The CDR3 is 15 amino acids. CDR1 and CDR2 (germline): KGHSH, LQKENI. Germline trimming cut 2 bases from V and 4 bases from J; bases unmatched to any gene: 5. As DNA, the CDR3 is TGTGCCAGCTCACCAGGAACGGACAGGGGCTATGGCTACACCTTC. Amino acids: CASSPGTDRGYGYTF. Variable domain in full (rest from reference TRBV18 and TRBJ1-2): NAGVMQNPRHLVRRRGQEARLRCSPMKGHSHVYWYRQLPEEGLKFMVYLQKENIIDESGMPKERFSAEFPKEGPSILRIQQVVRGDSAAYFCASSPGTDRGYGYTFGSGTRLTVV.